This is a list of T cell receptor beta chains from one sample in a study of shared clonotypes between healthy human individuals. Using immunoSEQ multiplex PCR, the repertoire was profiled, and TCRdb retains in-frame clones only, with some absent. The repertoire has roughly 810,000 clones, 90% to 97% of them found once; the top ten carry less than 0.3%. Input material: naive CD8+ T cells sorted from blood. These receptors were obtained from a man between 25 and 39 years old in good health. CDR3s include the opening cysteine and the closing phenylalanine or tryptophan. Fields, in order: V gene, J gene, clone size, D gene, CDR3 protein, CDR3 DNA. D genes are given only for firm matches. The listing skips clone size in some rows; elsewhere it reads once, few, many or a size class.

TRBV4-1	TRBJ2-1	once	-	CASSPPGNEQFF	TGCGCCAGCAGCCCCCCCGGCAATGAGCAGTTCTTC
TRBV6-1	TRBJ2-7	-	-	CASSRDLPYEQYF	TGTGCCAGCTCAAGGGACCTCCCCTACGAGCAGTACTTC
TRBV7-2	TRBJ2-1	-	-	CASSSPDNGPYNEQFF	TGTGCCAGCAGCTCCCCCGACAACGGACCTTACAATGAGCAGTTCTTC
TRBV7-9	TRBJ2-2	-	-	CASSSPDRVITGELFF	TGTGCCAGCAGCTCTCCGGACAGAGTAATCACCGGGGAGCTGTTTTTT
TRBV23-1	TRBJ1-2	few	-	CASLRTAYGYTF	TGCGCCAGCCTACGGACGGCCTATGGCTACACCTTC
TRBV5-1	TRBJ1-1	-	-	CASSLRSPNTEAFF	TGCGCCAGCAGCTTACGCAGCCCGAACACTGAAGCTTTCTTT
TRBV11-2	TRBJ2-1	-	-	CASSRVGRSYNEQFF	TGTGCCAGCAGCAGGGTAGGGCGGAGCTACAATGAGCAGTTCTTC
TRBV5-4	TRBJ1-3	-	-	CASSPGADSGNTIYF	TGTGCCAGCAGCCCTGGGGCGGACTCTGGAAACACCATATATTTT
TRBV28	TRBJ1-1	-	-	CASSFGEAFF	TGTGCCAGCAGTTTCGGGGAAGCTTTCTTT
TRBV5-1	TRBJ2-5	-	-	CASSFSWETQYF	TGCGCCAGCAGCTTCTCTTGGGAGACCCAGTACTTC
TRBV5-6	TRBJ2-7	-	TRBD1	CASRGTGYEQYF	TGTGCCTCCCGCGGGACAGGCTACGAGCAGTACTTC
TRBV7-7	TRBJ1-5	-	TRBD1	CASPRRGPQPQHF	TGTGCTAGCCCGAGGAGGGGGCCTCAGCCCCAGCATTTT
TRBV7-2	TRBJ1-2	-	-	CASSSRGGGYGYTF	TGTGCCAGCAGCTCCCGCGGGGGCGGCTATGGCTACACCTTC
TRBV7-6	TRBJ2-7	-	TRBD2	CASSFRTSGVEQYF	TGTGCCAGCAGCTTTCGGACTAGCGGGGTGGAGCAGTACTTC
TRBV11-2	TRBJ2-3	-	TRBD2	CASSSTSGRNYTDTQYF	TGTGCCAGCAGCTCAACTAGCGGGAGGAATTACACAGATACGCAGTATTTT
TRBV6-4	TRBJ2-6	once	-	CASSTGSGANVLTF	TGTGCCAGCAGTACAGGCTCTGGGGCCAACGTCCTGACTTTC
TRBV23-1	TRBJ2-4	-	-	CASSQSFRGNENIQYF	TGCGCCAGCAGTCAATCGTTCCGGGGGAACGAAAACATTCAGTACTTC
TRBV11-2	TRBJ2-1	-	TRBD1	CASSLELGSYRGTEQFF	TGTGCCAGCAGCTTAGAACTTGGATCTTACAGGGGCACTGAGCAGTTCTTC
TRBV21-1	TRBJ2-7	once	-	CASSKFVGLAGVYEQYF	TGTGCCAGCAGCAAATTTGTCGGACTAGCGGGAGTTTACGAGCAGTACTTC
TRBV12-2	TRBJ2-3	once	-	CASRLLRTEDTQYF	TGTGCAAGTCGCTTACTCCGGACCGAAGATACGCAGTATTTT
TRBV4-1	TRBJ2-1	-	TRBD2	CASSQTSGSYNEQFF	TGCGCCAGCAGCCAGACTAGCGGCTCCTACAATGAGCAGTTCTTC
TRBV7-9	TRBJ2-1	-	-	CASSLEQRNEQFF	TGTGCCAGCAGCTTAGAACAGCGCAATGAGCAGTTCTTC
TRBV27	TRBJ2-3	-	-	CASSRHTRDQIDTQYF	TGTGCCAGCAGTCGCCACACCAGGGATCAGATAGATACGCAGTATTTT
TRBV4-2	TRBJ2-1	-	-	CASSQGQTIVGGNEQFF	TGTGCCAGCAGCCAGGGTCAAACCATAGTTGGGGGGAATGAGCAGTTCTTC
TRBV5-1	TRBJ2-5	-	TRBD2	CASSTSGRALQETQYF	TGCGCCAGCAGCACTAGCGGGAGAGCCCTCCAAGAGACCCAGTACTTC
TRBV6-1	TRBJ1-4	-	TRBD1	CASSEFGDRAEKLFF	TGTGCCAGCAGTGAATTTGGGGACAGGGCCGAAAAACTGTTTTTT
TRBV28	TRBJ2-7	-	TRBD1	CASSRGLDEQYF	TGTGCCAGCAGCAGGGGGCTGGACGAGCAGTACTTC
TRBV5-1	TRBJ2-5	-	TRBD1	CASQTGGETQYF	TGCGCCAGCCAGACAGGGGGCGAGACCCAGTACTTC
TRBV6-5	TRBJ1-2	-	-	CASSYRGGGYTF	TGTGCCAGCAGTTACAGGGGAGGTGGCTACACTTTC
TRBV7-9	TRBJ1-1	-	-	CASSDQQGQNTEAFF	TGTGCCAGCAGCGACCAACAGGGACAGAACACTGAAGCTTTCTTT
TRBV5-1	TRBJ1-5	-	-	CASSLEGNDNQPQHF	TGCGCCAGCAGCTTGGAGGGTAATGATAATCAGCCCCAGCATTTT
TRBV11-2	TRBJ2-2	-	-	CASSFGRRGAKAGELFF	TGTGCCAGCAGCTTTGGGCGTCGGGGGGCTAAGGCCGGGGAGCTGTTTTTT
TRBV28	TRBJ1-5	-	TRBD1	CATKQGYGNQPQHF	TGTGCCACCAAACAGGGGTATGGGAATCAGCCCCAGCATTTT
TRBV7-9	TRBJ2-2	-	-	CASSSARTPDTGELFF	TGTGCCAGCAGCTCAGCGAGGACCCCGGACACCGGGGAGCTGTTTTTT
TRBV7-6	TRBJ2-1	-	TRBD2	CASSFGRTSGKGGEQFF	TGTGCCAGCAGCTTCGGGCGGACTAGCGGGAAGGGGGGTGAGCAGTTCTTC
TRBV4-1	TRBJ2-3	-	-	CASSPRGRPQGGDTQYF	TGCGCCAGCAGCCCCAGGGGTCGTCCACAGGGAGGAGATACGCAGTATTTT
TRBV27	TRBJ1-1	-	-	CASSLGGEAFF	TGTGCCAGCAGTTTAGGGGGTGAAGCTTTCTTT
TRBV27	TRBJ2-1	-	-	CASSLEATSYNEQFF	TGTGCCAGCAGTTTAGAGGCCACCTCCTACAATGAGCAGTTCTTC